These T cell receptor beta chains were read from a single sample in a study of blood T cell repertoires in COVID-19. Produced via immunoSEQ multiplex PCR; TCRdb's table is partial and in-frame only. The table includes fewer than 250,000 clones, about 90% detected once. Sequencing was performed on peripheral blood. The receptors come from an older woman with acute or convalescent COVID-19. Each CDR3 is given with its conserved first and last residue. A D gene is named only where the DNA matches it firmly. Clone size, where shown, is once, few, many, or a class for clones that have expanded.

>TRBJ2-7|TRBD1|TRBV6-6|.
TGTGCCAGCAGTTACTCCGGGACAGGCAAAGCTTCCGAGCAGTACTTC
CASSYSGTGKASEQYF
>TRBJ2-7|.|TRBV27|.
TGTGCCAGCAGTTCCCCGAGGACTTTGTCCTACGAGCAGTACTTC
CASSSPRTLSYEQYF
>TRBJ1-1|.|TRBV7-3|.
TGTGCCAGCAGCGTCCAGGAGAACACTGAAGCTTTCTTT
CASSVQENTEAFF
>TRBJ1-1|TRBD1|TRBV5-1|.
TGCGCCAGCAGCTTGGCCGGGACAGGGAACACTGAAGCTTTCTTT
CASSLAGTGNTEAFF
>TRBJ2-4|.|TRBV5-1|.
TGCGCCAGCAGCTTGGGACCGGGAGATGGAAACATTCAGTACTTC
CASSLGPGDGNIQYF
>TRBJ1-2|.|TRBV18|.
TGTGCCAGCTCTCCAGACACGCTTTCGGGCTACACCTTC
CASSPDTLSGYTF
>TRBJ2-7|.|TRBV5-1|.
TGCGCCAGCAGCTTCGGGGTAACCTACGAGCAGTACTTC
CASSFGVTYEQYF
>TRBJ2-7|.|TRBV18|few
TGTGCCAGCTCACCACCGGACTCCTCCTACGAGCAGTACTTC
CASSPPDSSYEQYF
>TRBJ1-6|TRBD1|TRBV14|.
TGTGCCAGCAGCCAAGATCGGGCAGGGGGGAGGTCACCCCTCCACTTT
CASSQDRAGGRSPLHF
>TRBJ2-5|.|TRBV3-1/TRBV3-2|.
TGTGCCAGCAGCCAAGTGTTGCGCGCTCAAGAGACCCAGTACTTC
CASSQVLRAQETQYF
>TRBJ1-2|.|TRBV5-1|once
TGCGCCAGCAGCTTCGAGGGAGGGAACAACTATGGCTACACCTTC
CASSFEGGNNYGYTF
>TRBJ1-1|.|TRBV27|.
TGTGCCAGCAGTAGTAGGACAGCGAACACTGAAGCTTTCTTT
CASSSRTANTEAFF
>TRBJ2-1|TRBD2|TRBV7-2|.
TGTGCCACGAGCGGGGGGACCCACAATGAGCAGTTCTTC
CATSGGTHNEQFF
>TRBJ2-2|.|TRBV5-1|.
TGCGCCAGCAGCTTGGGGGCAGGTCGGTACGGGGAGCTGTTTTTT
CASSLGAGRYGELFF
>TRBJ1-6|TRBD1|TRBV4-3|.
TGCGCCAGCAGACTTCAGGGGGTCGGATCACCCCTCCACTTT
CASRLQGVGSPLHF
>TRBJ2-2|TRBD2|TRBV7-8|.
TGTGCCAGCAGCGGGAGGGCCGAAGGAACCGGGGAGCTGTTTTTT
CASSGRAEGTGELFF
>TRBJ2-1|.|TRBV19|.
TGTGCCAGTAGATCTAGGGTTGGCGCGGGTAATGAGCAGTTCTTC
CASRSRVGAGNEQFF
>TRBJ1-1|.|TRBV5-1|.
TGCGCCAGCAGCAGGGACAACACGAACACTGAAGCTTTCTTT
CASSRDNTNTEAFF
>TRBJ2-5|.|TRBV3-1/TRBV3-2|.
TGTGCCAGCAGCCAAGTGGCGGGACTTTCAGAGACCCAGTACTTC
CASSQVAGLSETQYF
>TRBJ1-5|.|TRBV5-4|.
TGTGCCAGCAGCTTGATGGGGTCAGGGCAGCCCCAGCATTTT
CASSLMGSGQPQHF
>TRBJ2-5|TRBD1|TRBV6-1|once
TGTGCCAGCAGTGAACACCGGACAGGGGCGTGGGAGACCCAGTACTTC
CASSEHRTGAWETQYF
>TRBJ2-7|.|TRBV7-8|.
TGTGCCAGCAGCCCCCTTTACGAGCAGTACTTC
CASSPLYEQYF
>TRBJ1-2|TRBD1|TRBV7-9|.
TGTGCCAGCAGCTTAGTCGCGGGACAGAGCATCTACACCTTC
CASSLVAGQSIYTF
>TRBJ2-2|TRBD2|TRBV29-1|few
TGCAGCGTAACTAGCGGCCTAGGGAAGGACACCGGGGAGCTGTTTTTT
CSVTSGLGKDTGELFF
>TRBJ1-4|TRBD1|TRBV3-1/TRBV3-2|.
TGTGCCAGCAGCCATCACCAGGGGGTGGCAAATGAAAAACTGTTTTTT
CASSHHQGVANEKLFF
>TRBJ1-5|TRBD1|TRBV11-2|few
TGTGCCAGCAGCTTAGGGACAGGAGGATCTATTCAGCCCCAGCATTTT
CASSLGTGGSIQPQHF
>TRBJ1-5|.|TRBV6-2/TRBV6-3|.
TGTGCCAGCAGTTACAAGACAGGTGGGTTGACTCAGCCCCAGCATTTT
CASSYKTGGLTQPQHF
>TRBJ2-1|TRBD2|TRBV5-1|.
TGCGCCAGCAGCGGACCCCTAGCGGGGGGGGGCCCACCGTTCTTC
CASSGPLAGGGPPFF
>TRBJ1-3|.|TRBV3-1/TRBV3-2|.
TGTGCCAGCAGCCAAGATCCCTACTCTGGAAACACCATATATTTT
CASSQDPYSGNTIYF
>TRBJ2-7|.|TRBV29-1|few
TGCAGCGTTGTTCTATCCTACGAGCAGTACTTC
CSVVLSYEQYF
>TRBJ1-2|TRBD1|TRBV2|.
TGTGCCAGCAGTGAACTCCTAGGGACAGGGTTAAATGGCTACACCTTC
CASSELLGTGLNGYTF
>TRBJ2-1|TRBD1|TRBV24-1|.
TGTGCCACCAGTGTTTCGGGACAGGGGGCTAATGAGCAGTTCTTC
CATSVSGQGANEQFF
>TRBJ1-3|.|TRBV24-1|.
TGTGCCACCACAAACCGGACAGAAAAAATCTCTGGAAACACCATATATTTT
CATTNRTEKISGNTIYF
>TRBJ1-1|.|TRBV6-1|.
TGTGCCAGCAGTGAAGCTGGAGGGGACACTGAAGCTTTCTTT
CASSEAGGDTEAFF
>TRBJ2-5|.|TRBV4-1|.
TGCGCCAGCAGCCAAGATGATGGACAGCTTGAGACCCAGTACTTC
CASSQDDGQLETQYF
>TRBJ1-2|.|TRBV5-4|few
TGTGCCAGCACCTGGGGTCGGGGTAACTATGGCTACACCTTC
CASTWGRGNYGYTF
>TRBJ1-2|TRBD1|TRBV6-2/TRBV6-3|.
TGTGCCAGCAGCCCCGACAGGGTAGTTGGCTACACCTTC
CASSPDRVVGYTF
>TRBJ1-5|TRBD1|TRBV24-1|.
TGTGCCACACAGGGGGCAAGTAGCAATCAGCCCCAGCATTTT
CATQGASSNQPQHF
>TRBJ2-7|.|TRBV5-1|.
TGCGCCAGCAGGGCGGGATCTACCTCCTACGAGCAGTACTTC
CASRAGSTSYEQYF
>TRBJ2-7|TRBD2|TRBV9|.
TGTGCCAGCAGCGTAGGGACTAGCGGGAGACGCGAGCAGTACTTC
CASSVGTSGRREQYF
>TRBJ2-7|TRBD1|TRBV19|few
TGTGCCAGTAGTTCCCCGGGACAGGGCTTGTACGAGCAGTACTTC
CASSSPGQGLYEQYF
>TRBJ2-1|.|TRBV4-3|few
TGCGCCAGCAGCCAAGATCAGTCACTGGGACACACGCGTGAGCAGTTCTTC
CASSQDQSLGHTREQFF
>TRBJ1-5|TRBD1|TRBV5-1|.
TGCGCCAGCAGACCCACCGGGACAGGGAATCAGCCCCAGCATTTT
CASRPTGTGNQPQHF
>TRBJ1-2|.|TRBV5-1|once
TGCGCCAGCAGCCAGAGGGTTGGGGGGTTTGGCTACACCTTC
CASSQRVGGFGYTF
>TRBJ2-3|TRBD2|TRBV7-9|once
TGTGCCAGCAGCTTAGGTCGGGCTAGCGGGCCACTCACAGATACGCAGTATTTT
CASSLGRASGPLTDTQYF
>TRBJ1-1|.|TRBV2|.
TGTGCCAGCGACTTAGGGAACACTGAAGCTTTCTTT
CASDLGNTEAFF
>TRBJ2-5|TRBD1|TRBV5-1|.
TGCGCCAGCAGCACCGGACAGGGAAAAGAGACCCAGTACTTC
CASSTGQGKETQYF
>TRBJ1-1|.|TRBV7-7|.
TGTGCTAGCAGCCTTGACAGGAACACTGAAGCTTTCTTT
CASSLDRNTEAFF
>TRBJ1-2|.|TRBV27|.
TGTGCCAGCAGTTTAGACAGAACATCAGCTAACTATGGCTACACCTTC
CASSLDRTSANYGYTF
>TRBJ2-3|TRBD2|TRBV10-3|.
TGTGCCATCAGTGATGGCGGGAGCGCAGATACGCAGTATTTT
CAISDGGSADTQYF
>TRBJ2-5|TRBD1|TRBV7-7|few
TGTGCTAGCAGCGTCGGACCGACAGGGATTCAAGAGACCCAGTACTTC
CASSVGPTGIQETQYF
>TRBJ1-1|.|TRBV7-8|.
TGTGCCAGCAGCTTAGCGGCAGGGTCCGTCTCTGAAGCTTTCTTT
CASSLAAGSVSEAFF
>TRBJ2-5|TRBD2|TRBV4-1|.
TGCGCCAGCAGCCAAGAAGGGGGACTAGCAGAGACCCAGTACTTC
CASSQEGGLAETQYF
>TRBJ1-5|.|TRBV10-3|.
TGTGCCATCAGTGAGTCGGGGGGGGCGAATCAGCCCCAGCATTTT
CAISESGGANQPQHF
>TRBJ2-7|TRBD1|TRBV28|.
TGTGCCAGCAGTTCCGGACAGGGGTTATACGAGCAGTACTTC
CASSSGQGLYEQYF
>TRBJ2-7|TRBD1|TRBV6-4|many
TGTGCCAGCAGGTTCCCGGGACAGGGGGACGAGCAGTACTTC
CASRFPGQGDEQYF